This T cell receptor (beta chain) originates from a study of cytomegalovirus exposure and HLA in healthy donors. Study background: The early release's HLA-typed donors yielded tens of millions of unique TCRs.

PCR primers comprised 60 Vbeta and 13 Jbeta primers. TCRdb's copy holds only in-frame clones and misses some; the assay was immunoSEQ multiplex PCR. The sample shows over 80,000 clones, approximately 68% of them seen only once. With 5 bases clipped from V and 0 bases from J, the junction kept 4 bases outside the gene matches. The CDR3 contains 15 residues. Germline values: CDR1 SGHTA, CDR2 FQGNSA. Study observations and caveats: Several of the most significant clusters appeared, in a later analysis, to be linked to common viral pathogens.

As to this clone: The antigen is undetermined.

The chain carries TRBV7-2 and TRBJ2-1; 7 nucleotides line up with TRBD1. This TCR derives from a boy under 18 in good health and CMV-seropositive. Sequencing was done on a sample of PBMCs. This CDR3 reads CASSPDRSSYNEQFF. The CDR3, as DNA: TGTGCCAGCAGCCCGGACAGGAGCTCCTACAATGAGCAGTTCTTC.